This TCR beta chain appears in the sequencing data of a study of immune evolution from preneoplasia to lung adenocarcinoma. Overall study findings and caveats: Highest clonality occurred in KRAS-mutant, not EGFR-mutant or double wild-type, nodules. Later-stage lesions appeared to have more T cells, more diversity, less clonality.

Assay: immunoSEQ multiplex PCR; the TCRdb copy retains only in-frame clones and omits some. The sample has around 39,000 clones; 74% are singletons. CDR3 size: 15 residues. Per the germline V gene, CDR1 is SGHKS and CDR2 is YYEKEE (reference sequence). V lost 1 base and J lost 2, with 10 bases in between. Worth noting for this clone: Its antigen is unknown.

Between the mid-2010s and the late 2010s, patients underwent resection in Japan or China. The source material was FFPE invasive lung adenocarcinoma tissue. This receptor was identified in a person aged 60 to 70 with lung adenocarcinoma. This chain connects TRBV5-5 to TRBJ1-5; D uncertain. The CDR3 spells CASSLNRLGNQPQHF. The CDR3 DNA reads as TGTGCCAGCAGCTTGAACCGCTTGGGCAATCAGCCCCAGCATTTT.